These T cell receptor beta chains were read from a single sample in a study of vaccination and CD4 T cells after COVID-19. TCRdb passed the PCR reads through MiXCR, listing each CDR3 protein once. The sample includes about 20,000 distinct CDR3 sequences, around half of them seen just once. What these receptors recognize is not known. Sequences were derived from CD4+ T cells from blood, cultured in vitro, sampled before SARS-CoV-2 vaccination. These receptors all come from a human donor who had recovered from COVID-19. The CDR3 runs from the conserved cysteine through the conserved F or W. D genes are given only for firm matches. A clone size is listed for some rows: how often the clone was seen (once, few, many), or a class if it is expanded.

>TRBV7-2|-|-|TRBJ2-6
TGTGCCAGCAGCTTAGCTGCTGGGGCCAACGTCCTGACTTTC
CASSLAAGANVLTF
>TRBV19|few|-|TRBJ2-5
TGTGCCAGTAGTCCTTCCCTGGGTGGGGGAGAGACCCAGTACTTC
CASSPSLGGGETQYF
>TRBV24-1|few|-|TRBJ2-6
TGTGCCACCAGTGATTCCCAAGGACAAGGATTTAGCTCTGGGGCCAACGTCCTGACTTTC
CATSDSQGQGFSSGANVLTF
>TRBV15|few|TRBD1|TRBJ1-3
TGTGCCACCAGCAGAGAGGGCAGGGGGTCTGGAAACACCATATATTTT
CATSREGRGSGNTIYF
>TRBV20-1|-|-|TRBJ2-5
TGCAGTGCTAGGAGTGGGAACCAAGAGACCCAGTACTTC
CSARSGNQETQYF
>TRBV20-1|few|-|TRBJ1-2
TGCAGTGCTAGTCCGGGGGTGGGCGGCTACACCTTC
CSASPGVGGYTF
>TRBV7-9|-|-|TRBJ1-3
TGTGCCAGCAGCCCTCCGGCGACTGGAAACACCATATATTTT
CASSPPATGNTIYF
>TRBV19|medium-sized|-|TRBJ1-5
TGTGCCAGTAGTATAGATCAGAGGCAGTATCAGCCCCAGCATTTT
CASSIDQRQYQPQHF
>TRBV2|-|TRBD2|TRBJ2-2
TGTGCCAGCAAGCGGGACCCAGCCCCCGGGGAGCTGTTTTTT
CASKRDPAPGELFF
>TRBV14|-|-|TRBJ1-2
TGTGCCAGCAGCCACCGGGCAGCCGGCTACACCTTC
CASSHRAAGYTF
>TRBV27|-|-|TRBJ1-1
TGTGCCAGCAGTATGACAGATATCACTGAAGCTTTCTTT
CASSMTDITEAFF
>TRBV6-2/TRBV6-3|few|-|TRBJ1-1
TGTGCCAGCAGTTACTCGTTGGGAGTTGAAGCTTTCTTT
CASSYSLGVEAFF
>TRBV6-2/TRBV6-3|-|TRBD1|TRBJ1-2
TGTGCCAGCAGTTACGTGGGACAGGGGGCGAATGGCTACACCTTC
CASSYVGQGANGYTF
>TRBV27|-|TRBD1|TRBJ1-1
TGTGCCAGCAGTTTATGGGGACAGGGTTCGAACCCGAACACTGAAGCTTTCTTT
CASSLWGQGSNPNTEAFF
>TRBV9|-|-|TRBJ1-1
TGTGCCAGCAGCGTTCAGGGGACGGATCAAGCTTTCTTT
CASSVQGTDQAFF
>TRBV11-1|once|-|TRBJ2-5
TGTGCCAGCAGCCAGGGCGGGATCCAAGAGACCCAGTACTTC
CASSQGGIQETQYF
>TRBV11-2|-|-|TRBJ2-1
TGTGCCAGCAACCCTTTGGGGGTCCGCTACTCCTACAATGAGCAGTTCTTC
CASNPLGVRYSYNEQFF
>TRBV21-1|-|-|TRBJ1-4
TGTGCCAGCAGCAAAGAGGTCGCAACTAATGAAAAACTGTTTTTT
CASSKEVATNEKLFF
>TRBV6-2/TRBV6-3|-|TRBD1|TRBJ1-2
TGTGCCAGCAGTTCTCTCCCGGGACAGGGCAACTATGGCTACACCTTC
CASSSLPGQGNYGYTF
>TRBV7-9|few|TRBD2|TRBJ2-5
TGTGCCAGCAGCTCCCCCGGCAGCGGGGAGGAGACCCAGTACTTC
CASSSPGSGEETQYF
>TRBV5-8|once|-|TRBJ1-4
TGTGCCAGCAGCCCAGGGGCCTCAGGGAATGAAAAACTGTTTTTT
CASSPGASGNEKLFF
>TRBV7-2|once|TRBD1|TRBJ2-5
TGTGCCAGCAGCTTGGTGGCAGGGGGAGAGACCCAGTACTTC
CASSLVAGGETQYF
>TRBV6-2/TRBV6-3|few|-|TRBJ1-5
TGTGCCAGCAGCCCCGGGGGCGGCAATCAGCCCCAGCATTTT
CASSPGGGNQPQHF
>TRBV6-1|few|-|TRBJ1-1
TGTGCCAGCAGTGATGAGACGGCGAACACTGAAGCTTTCTTT
CASSDETANTEAFF
>TRBV6-5|few|-|TRBJ1-1
TGTGCCAGCAGTTACAGCAGGGGAAGGACTGAAGCTTTCTTT
CASSYSRGRTEAFF
>TRBV19|-|TRBD1|TRBJ1-2
TGTGCCAGTAGCAACCGGGACAGGGGGCATGGCTACACCTTC
CASSNRDRGHGYTF
>TRBV20-1|-|-|TRBJ1-1
TGCAGTGCTAGAAAGGGGAACACTGAAGCTTTCTTT
CSARKGNTEAFF
>TRBV6-2/TRBV6-3|-|-|TRBJ2-7
TGTGCCAGCAGTTACGGGGACACCGAGCAGTACTTC
CASSYGDTEQYF
>TRBV28|-|TRBD2|TRBJ2-3
TGTGCCAGCAGTCAACTAGCGGGCCTCACAGATACGCAGTATTTT
CASSQLAGLTDTQYF
>TRBV20-1|few|TRBD2|TRBJ2-2
TGCAGTGCTAGGTTACTAGCGGGAGTGAACACCGGGGAGCTGTTTTTT
CSARLLAGVNTGELFF
>TRBV11-3|-|-|TRBJ2-7
TGTGCCAGCAGCTTACGGACACCTGGTGCCTACGAGCAGTACTTC
CASSLRTPGAYEQYF
>TRBV10-3|-|TRBD1|TRBJ1-1
TGTGCCATCAGTGAATCGGGACAGATTAACACTGAAGCTTTCTTT
CAISESGQINTEAFF
>TRBV11-2|-|-|TRBJ1-1
TGTGCCAGCAGCTTAGCTCTGAACACTGAAGCTTTCTTT
CASSLALNTEAFF
>TRBV7-3|-|-|TRBJ2-3
TGTGCCAGCAGCCCCGACACAGATACGCAGTATTTT
CASSPDTDTQYF
>TRBV6-4|few|TRBD1|TRBJ1-1
TGTGCCAGCAGTGACAGGACAGGGGGAAGGCCTGAAGCTTTCTTT
CASSDRTGGRPEAFF
>TRBV6-5|-|-|TRBJ1-1
TGTGCCAGCAGTTACGGCCCCTTTCCTTTGAACACTGAAGCTTTCTTT
CASSYGPFPLNTEAFF
>TRBV7-2|-|TRBD1|TRBJ1-2
TGTGCCAGCAGCTTGGGGGCGGACAGGGGGCTCGGCTACACCTTC
CASSLGADRGLGYTF
>TRBV28|few|-|TRBJ1-5
TGTGCCAGCAGTCTCCTGAAGGGCCCCCAGCATTTT
CASSLLKGPQHF
>TRBV6-1|-|TRBD1|TRBJ1-6
TGTGCCAGCAGCCGGAACAGGGGTTCACCCCTCCACTTT
CASSRNRGSPLHF
>TRBV19|-|-|TRBJ1-1
TGTGCCAGTAGTATTGAAGGCCTCAACACTGAAGCTTTCTTT
CASSIEGLNTEAFF
>TRBV6-2/TRBV6-3|-|-|TRBJ2-7
TGTGCTACCCAGGCGGGACTCTACGAGCAGTACTTC
CATQAGLYEQYF
>TRBV6-1|-|TRBD1|TRBJ1-5
TGTGCCAGCCGAGACAGGGGGTCGGATCAGCCCCAGCATTTT
CASRDRGSDQPQHF
>TRBV28|few|-|TRBJ1-6
TGTGCCAGCAGCCCCGCCCTTAATTCACCCCTCCACTTT
CASSPALNSPLHF
>TRBV7-2|few|-|TRBJ1-2
TGTGCCAGCAGCCCGGGGGACGTCTATGGCTACACCTTC
CASSPGDVYGYTF
>TRBV20-1|-|-|TRBJ1-2
TGCAGTGCTAGTGGAACAGGTGCAGCTACTCCCAACTATGGCTACACCTTC
CSASGTGAATPNYGYTF
>TRBV28|-|-|TRBJ1-5
TGTGCCAGCAGCCCTTACCGGGCCCATCAGCCCCAGCATTTT
CASSPYRAHQPQHF
>TRBV6-2/TRBV6-3|few|-|TRBJ1-6
TGTGCCAGCAGGAAGAGCTCCTATAATTCACCCTTCCACTTT
CASRKSSYNSPFHF
>TRBV6-1|-|-|TRBJ2-3
TGTGCCAGCAGTCCCCGTGGGGTAGCGGCTAGCACAGATACGCAGTATTTT
CASSPRGVAASTDTQYF
>TRBV21-1|-|-|TRBJ2-4
TGTGCCAGCAGCATGCGGCAACTAGCCAAAAACATTCAGTACTTC
CASSMRQLAKNIQYF
>TRBV30|few|TRBD1|TRBJ1-2
TGTGCCTGGAGTGTAAAGGGGGCTGGTGGCTACACCTTC
CAWSVKGAGGYTF
>TRBV7-9|-|TRBD1|TRBJ2-7
TGTGCCAGCAGGGATCCGACAGGGGGTATTTACGAGCAGTACTTC
CASRDPTGGIYEQYF